A selection of T cell receptor beta chains follows, all from one sample in a study of blood T cell repertoires in COVID-19. Data came from immunoSEQ multiplex PCR; TCRdb stores just in-frame clones and leaves some out. The profile covers tens of thousands of clones, with more than 75% appearing a single time and 15% to 20% taken by the ten largest. Sequences were obtained from peripheral blood. The origin of the receptors is a woman of 80 years or more with active or convalescent COVID-19. Both conserved end residues are part of each CDR3. The D gene is left open where the match is weak. Only part of the rows carry a size: once, few, many, or a class if the clone is expanded.

J	V	D	size	CDR3	DNA
TRBJ2-2	TRBV6-5	NA	NA	CASSPRNDPGELFF	TGTGCCAGCAGCCCCAGGAATGACCCCGGGGAGCTGTTTTTT
TRBJ1-5	TRBV30	TRBD1	NA	CAWSGGQGDNQPQHF	TGTGCCTGGAGTGGGGGACAGGGAGACAATCAGCCCCAGCATTTT
TRBJ2-7	TRBV9	NA	NA	CASSVGWGTYEQYF	TGTGCCAGCAGCGTAGGATGGGGGACTTACGAGCAGTACTTC
TRBJ1-5	TRBV2	NA	NA	CASSTNLGQPQHF	TGTGCCAGCAGTACTAACCTTGGGCAGCCCCAGCATTTT
TRBJ1-4	TRBV23-1	NA	once	CASSVATNEKLFF	TGCGCCAGCAGCGTTGCAACTAATGAAAAACTGTTTTTT
TRBJ2-2	TRBV7-2	TRBD2	NA	CASSLTSGAYTGELFF	TGTGCCAGCAGCCTCACTAGCGGGGCATACACCGGGGAGCTGTTTTTT
TRBJ2-2	TRBV11-1	TRBD1	NA	CASSPGQGGELFF	TGTGCCAGCAGCCCAGGACAGGGCGGGGAGCTGTTTTTT
TRBJ1-1	TRBV2	NA	few	CASTTDSYTEAFF	TGTGCCAGCACTACCGACAGTTACACTGAAGCTTTCTTT
TRBJ1-2	TRBV28	TRBD1	NA	CASRSAGGARNYGYTF	TGTGCCAGCAGATCGGCAGGGGGCGCACGGAACTATGGCTACACCTTC
TRBJ1-1	TRBV3-1/TRBV3-2	NA	NA	CASSEDTEAFF	TGTGCCAGCAGCGAGGACACTGAAGCTTTCTTT
TRBJ2-1	TRBV5-4	NA	NA	CASSPRGSSYNEQFF	TGTGCCAGCAGCCCTAGGGGGAGCTCCTACAATGAGCAGTTCTTC
TRBJ1-1	TRBV4-1	NA	few	CASSPFTLSPQAFF	TGCGCCAGCAGCCCCTTCACCCTTAGTCCACAAGCTTTCTTT
TRBJ2-3	TRBV7-2	NA	NA	CASSQSSVPTDTQYF	TGTGCCAGCAGCCAATCTAGCGTTCCCACAGATACGCAGTATTTT
TRBJ2-6	TRBV4-3	NA	NA	CASSQDPGAGANVLTF	TGCGCCAGCAGCCAAGATCCCGGGGCTGGGGCCAACGTCCTGACTTTC
TRBJ1-5	TRBV6-5	NA	NA	CASSYARFGNQPQHF	TGTGCCAGCAGTTATGCCCGGTTCGGCAATCAGCCCCAGCATTTT
TRBJ1-4	TRBV4-2	TRBD1	NA	CASSPSQGEKNEKLFF	TGTGCCAGCAGCCCGTCACAGGGGGAAAAAAATGAAAAACTGTTTTTT
TRBJ1-5	TRBV7-9	TRBD1	NA	CASSPGQGKGNQPQHF	TGTGCCAGCAGCCCGGGACAGGGGAAGGGCAATCAGCCCCAGCATTTT
TRBJ2-1	TRBV18	NA	NA	CASSPVLALSSYNEQFF	TGTGCCAGCTCACCGGTATTAGCCCTGAGCTCCTACAATGAGCAGTTCTTC
TRBJ2-3	TRBV9	TRBD2	NA	CASSVGGREVDTQYF	TGTGCCAGCAGCGTTGGGGGTCGGGAGGTAGATACGCAGTATTTT
TRBJ1-6	TRBV28	TRBD1	NA	CASSSGTEFSPLHF	TGTGCCAGCAGTTCCGGGACAGAGTTTTCACCCCTCCACTTT
TRBJ1-1	TRBV28	NA	NA	CASSLAGEVGTEAFF	TGTGCCAGCAGTTTGGCCGGAGAGGTGGGCACTGAAGCTTTCTTT
TRBJ1-5	TRBV6-5	NA	NA	CASSPTVQSEPQHF	TGTGCCAGCAGTCCGACAGTTCAATCGGAGCCCCAGCATTTT
TRBJ1-2	TRBV27	TRBD1	NA	CASSSRTGEGGYTF	TGTGCCAGCAGTTCCAGGACAGGGGAGGGTGGCTACACCTTC
TRBJ1-6	TRBV19	TRBD1	NA	CASSAPGQNNSPLHF	TGTGCCAGTAGTGCCCCGGGACAGAATAATTCACCCCTCCACTTT
TRBJ1-5	TRBV19	TRBD1	NA	CASSIRDRVTYSNQPQHF	TGTGCCAGTAGTATCCGGGACAGGGTGACCTATAGCAATCAGCCCCAGCATTTT
TRBJ1-1	TRBV29-1	NA	NA	CSVERIQGNTEAFF	TGCAGCGTTGAACGAATACAGGGTAACACTGAAGCTTTCTTT
TRBJ2-7	TRBV30	NA	NA	CAWSSRPPYEQYF	TGTGCCTGGAGTTCCAGGCCCCCCTACGAGCAGTACTTC
TRBJ2-5	TRBV4-1	TRBD2	few	CASSRYLAGEPDSQYF	TGCGCCAGCAGCCGATATCTAGCGGGGGAACCGGATTCCCAGTACTTC
TRBJ2-7	TRBV27	NA	NA	CASSPSGAGVNSYEQYF	TGTGCCAGCAGCCCCTCCGGTGCAGGGGTGAACTCCTACGAGCAGTACTTC
TRBJ1-3	TRBV7-6	TRBD1	NA	CASSPQDRLFGNTIYF	TGTGCCAGCAGCCCACAGGACAGGTTGTTTGGAAACACCATATATTTT
TRBJ2-1	TRBV5-1	TRBD2	NA	CASSPSGGGYNEQFF	TGCGCCAGCAGCCCTAGCGGGGGGGGTTACAATGAGCAGTTCTTC
TRBJ1-5	TRBV5-4	NA	NA	CASSFAGINQPQHF	TGTGCCAGCAGCTTCGCAGGGATCAATCAGCCCCAGCATTTT
TRBJ1-6	TRBV25-1	TRBD1	NA	CASSTGGLHSPLHF	TGTGCCAGCAGTACAGGGGGCCTTCATTCACCCCTCCACTTT
TRBJ1-2	TRBV3-1/TRBV3-2	NA	NA	CASSQGRTVEGYTF	TGTGCCAGCAGCCAAGGACGGACTGTGGAGGGCTACACCTTC
TRBJ1-1	TRBV30	TRBD1	NA	CAWASDRDWAEAFF	TGTGCCTGGGCATCCGACAGGGATTGGGCTGAAGCTTTCTTT
TRBJ1-5	TRBV7-2	NA	NA	CASSPDGGGQPQHF	TGTGCCAGCAGCCCAGACGGGGGAGGTCAGCCCCAGCATTTT
TRBJ1-3	TRBV27	TRBD1	NA	CASSPRQGAGSGNTIYF	TGTGCCAGCAGTCCCAGACAGGGGGCTGGCTCTGGAAACACCATATATTTT
TRBJ1-1	TRBV19	TRBD1	once	CASSIRQGLRNTEAFF	TGTGCCAGTAGTATTCGACAGGGGTTGAGGAACACTGAAGCTTTCTTT
TRBJ1-5	TRBV2	TRBD1	NA	CASSGQGGDYQPQHF	TGTGCCAGCTCGGGACAGGGGGGGGATTATCAGCCCCAGCATTTT
TRBJ2-5	TRBV6-4	TRBD2	NA	CASSDWSGGAETQYF	TGTGCCAGCAGTGACTGGAGCGGGGGGGCAGAGACCCAGTACTTC
TRBJ1-2	TRBV10-3	TRBD1	NA	CAISPPGQGMDYGYTF	TGTGCCATCAGCCCACCGGGACAGGGGATGGACTATGGCTACACCTTC
TRBJ1-2	TRBV12-3/TRBV12-4	TRBD1	NA	CASRVGQGFGYTF	TGTGCCAGCCGAGTGGGACAGGGCTTTGGCTACACCTTC